The present T cell receptor beta chain was sequenced within a study of T cell responses to AZD1222 COVID-19 vaccine. Notes on this clone: The antigen is unknown.

With 3 bases clipped from V and 2 bases from J, the junction kept 10 bases outside the gene matches. CDR3 length equals 17 residues. Germline V gives CDR1 KGHSH, CDR2 LQKENI. Both about-4-week and about-12-week second-dose recipients were combined. Sequenced by immunoSEQ multiplex PCR; TCRdb stores in-frame clones only, minus some. The sample lists about 15,000 clones, about 85% occurring once. Study-wide findings and caveats: Spike was spanned by vaccine-associated CD4 TCRs, with dominance at 160-218 and 743-854. Sampled repertoires all dated from after the peak T cell response.

The chain recombines TRBV18 with TRBJ2-1; TRBD1 agrees at 7 bases. The material was peripheral blood, obtained 28 days after the second AZD1222 dose. The source is an adult who received the AZD1222 COVID-19 vaccine. The CDR3 loop reads CASSPQDRFGTYNEQFF. CDR3 coding DNA: TGTGCCAGCTCACCTCAGGACAGGTTTGGGACCTACAATGAGCAGTTCTTC.